This T cell receptor (beta chain) was found in a study of blood T cell repertoires in COVID-19. On the study more broadly: The cDNA or gDNA used as material had been derived from T cells, B-cell-depleted T cells, or PBMCs.

In the study's own analysis: Reference gene primer amplification yielded estimated nucleated cell counts. TCRdb's copy holds only in-frame clones and misses some; the assay was immunoSEQ multiplex PCR. The V and J calls and clone size come from that table; D and trimming were worked out from the DNA. This table has about 240,000 clones, around four fifths appearing once. V lost 4 bases and J lost 4; bases outside the gene matches: 4. Per the germline V gene, CDR1 is SGHRS and CDR2 is YFSETQ. The CDR3 totals 13 residues. V gene TRBV5-1 combines with J gene TRBJ2-7; 8 nucleotides line up with TRBD1. The sequencing input was peripheral blood. This sequence originates from a man aged 30 to 39 who had recovered from COVID-19. The CDR3 region has the DNA TGCGCCAGCAGCCGGGACAGGTTATACGAGCAGTACTTC. This gives the protein CASSRDRLYEQYF.